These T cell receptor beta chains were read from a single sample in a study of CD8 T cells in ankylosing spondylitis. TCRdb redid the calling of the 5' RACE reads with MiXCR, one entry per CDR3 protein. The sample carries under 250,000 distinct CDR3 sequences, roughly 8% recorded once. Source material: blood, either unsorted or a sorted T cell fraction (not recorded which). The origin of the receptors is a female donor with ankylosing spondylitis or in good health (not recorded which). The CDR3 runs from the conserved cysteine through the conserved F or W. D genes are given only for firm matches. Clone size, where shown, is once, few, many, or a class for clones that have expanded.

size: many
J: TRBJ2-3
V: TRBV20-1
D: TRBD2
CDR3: CSEGGRGADTQYF
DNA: TGCAGTGAAGGCGGGAGAGGGGCAGATACGCAGTATTTT

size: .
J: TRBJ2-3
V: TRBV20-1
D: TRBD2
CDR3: CSARLWGEGGDTQYF
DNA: TGCAGTGCGAGGCTTTGGGGGGAGGGCGGAGATACGCAGTATTTT

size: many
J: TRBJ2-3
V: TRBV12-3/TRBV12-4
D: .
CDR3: CASTNPILAGTDTQYF
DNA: TGTGCCAGCACCAATCCGATACTAGCTGGCACAGATACGCAGTATTTT

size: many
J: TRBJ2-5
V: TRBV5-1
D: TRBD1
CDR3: CASSPDRTGVRKTQYF
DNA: TGCGCCAGCAGCCCGGACCGGACAGGGGTGAGGAAGACCCAGTACTTC

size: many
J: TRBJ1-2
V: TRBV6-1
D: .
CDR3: CASSEVRAPRWGYTF
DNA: TGTGCCAGCAGTGAAGTCAGGGCGCCTCGGTGGGGCTACACCTTC

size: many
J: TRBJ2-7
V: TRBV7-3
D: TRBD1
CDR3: CASSPGQGAWEQYF
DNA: TGTGCCAGCAGCCCCGGACAGGGGGCCTGGGAGCAGTACTTC

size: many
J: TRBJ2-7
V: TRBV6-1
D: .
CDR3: CASSRQSSYEQYF
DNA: TGTGCCAGCAGTCGACAGTCGTCCTACGAGCAGTACTTC

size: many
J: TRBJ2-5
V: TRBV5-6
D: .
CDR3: CASSLDRIETQYF
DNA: TGTGCCAGCAGCTTGGACAGAATAGAGACCCAGTACTTC

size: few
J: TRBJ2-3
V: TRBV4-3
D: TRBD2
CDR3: CASSQGGTSGTSTDTQYF
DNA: TGCGCCAGCAGCCAAGGGGGGACTAGCGGGACCTCCACAGATACGCAGTATTTT

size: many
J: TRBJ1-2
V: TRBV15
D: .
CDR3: CATSRDPGEGYTF
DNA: TGTGCCACCAGCAGAGACCCGGGGGAAGGCTACACCTTC

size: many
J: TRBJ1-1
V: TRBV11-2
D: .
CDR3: CASSFQLVGTEAFF
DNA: TGTGCCAGCAGCTTTCAGTTGGTGGGCACTGAAGCTTTCTTT

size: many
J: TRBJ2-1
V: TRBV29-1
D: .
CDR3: CSAAGGLVSTEQFF
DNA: TGCAGCGCTGCTGGGGGACTTGTGAGTACTGAGCAGTTCTTC

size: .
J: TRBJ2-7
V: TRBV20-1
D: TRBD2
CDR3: CSTRGGRRYEQYF
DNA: TGCAGTACTAGAGGCGGGAGGAGGTACGAGCAGTACTTC

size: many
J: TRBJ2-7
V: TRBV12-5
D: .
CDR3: CASASQGFSDEQYF
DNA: TGTGCTAGTGCCTCCCAGGGGTTTTCGGACGAGCAGTACTTC

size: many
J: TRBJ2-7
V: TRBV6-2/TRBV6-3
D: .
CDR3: CASSPGTLTYEQYF
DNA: TGTGCCAGCTCCCCCGGGACCCTGACCTACGAGCAGTACTTC

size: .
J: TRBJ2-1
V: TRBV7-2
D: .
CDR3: CASSPQTGLSYNEQFF
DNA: TGTGCCAGCAGCCCGCAGACTGGGTTATCCTACAATGAGCAGTTCTTC

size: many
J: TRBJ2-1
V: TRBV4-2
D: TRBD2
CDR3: CASSLRVTSGYNEQFF
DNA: TGTGCCAGCAGCCTCAGGGTGACTAGCGGTTACAATGAGCAGTTCTTC

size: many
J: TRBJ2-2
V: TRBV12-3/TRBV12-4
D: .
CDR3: CASSLTGGYGHTGELFF
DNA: TGTGCCAGCAGTTTGACGGGGGGCTACGGGCACACCGGGGAGCTGTTTTTT

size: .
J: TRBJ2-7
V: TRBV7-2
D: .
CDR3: CASSLRQDIYEQYF
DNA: TGTGCCAGCAGCTTACGACAGGACATTTACGAGCAGTACTTC

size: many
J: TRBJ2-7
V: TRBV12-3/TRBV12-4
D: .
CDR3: CASSFGGDEQYF
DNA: TGTGCCAGCAGTTTTGGCGGGGACGAGCAGTACTTC

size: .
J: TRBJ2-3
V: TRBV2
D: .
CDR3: CASSEIGTANTDTQYF
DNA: TGTGCCAGCAGTGAAATTGGGACGGCTAACACAGATACGCAGTATTTT

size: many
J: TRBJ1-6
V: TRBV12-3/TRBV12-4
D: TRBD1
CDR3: CASRTGGNSPLHF
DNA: TGTGCCAGCAGGACAGGGGGGAATTCACCCCTCCACTTT

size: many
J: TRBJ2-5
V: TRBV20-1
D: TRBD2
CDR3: CSARALGERDGETQYF
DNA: TGCAGTGCTAGAGCGCTTGGGGAGCGGGACGGGGAGACCCAGTACTTC

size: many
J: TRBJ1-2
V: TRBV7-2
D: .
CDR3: CASSFSLETGRNYGYTF
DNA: TGTGCCAGCAGCTTTTCTCTCGAAACGGGGCGAAACTATGGCTACACCTTC

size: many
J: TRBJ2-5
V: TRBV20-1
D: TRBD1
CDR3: CSAIFPQGSGRGETQYF
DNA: TGCAGTGCGATATTCCCACAGGGGAGCGGAAGAGGGGAGACCCAGTACTTC

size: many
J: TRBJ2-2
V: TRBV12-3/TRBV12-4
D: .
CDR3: CASSLGWLNTGELFF
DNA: TGTGCCAGCAGTTTAGGTTGGCTGAACACCGGGGAGCTGTTTTTT

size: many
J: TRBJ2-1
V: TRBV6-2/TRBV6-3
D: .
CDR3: CASSTKMGRQFF
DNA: TGTGCCAGCAGTACGAAAATGGGACGGCAGTTCTTC

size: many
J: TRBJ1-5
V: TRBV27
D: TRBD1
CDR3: CASSSYDRGGQPQHF
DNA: TGTGCCAGCAGTTCCTACGACAGGGGTGGACAGCCCCAGCATTTT

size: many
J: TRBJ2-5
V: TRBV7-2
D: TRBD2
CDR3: CASSLVGTSGRETQYF
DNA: TGTGCCAGCAGCTTAGTTGGAACTAGCGGGAGAGAGACCCAGTACTTC

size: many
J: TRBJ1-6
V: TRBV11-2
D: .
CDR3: CASRLVFGRRSYSPLHF
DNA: TGTGCCAGCAGACTGGTCTTTGGGCGACGGTCGTATTCACCCCTCCACTTT

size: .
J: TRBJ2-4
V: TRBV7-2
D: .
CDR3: CASSPQGLIAKNIQYF
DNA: TGTGCCAGCAGCCCACAGGGACTGATAGCCAAAAACATTCAGTACTTC

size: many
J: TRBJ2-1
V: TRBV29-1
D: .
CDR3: CSVFPGTGTLMMNEQFF
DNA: TGCAGCGTTTTTCCAGGCACCGGGACTTTGATGATGAATGAGCAGTTCTTC

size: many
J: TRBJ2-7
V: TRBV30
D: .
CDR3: CAWAITGVGYEQYF
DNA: TGTGCCTGGGCGATCACGGGAGTGGGCTACGAGCAGTACTTC